The rows below give T cell receptor beta chains drawn from one sample of a study of a mutant IDH1 vaccine in newly diagnosed glioma. Sequencing was performed with immunoSEQ multiplex PCR; in TCRdb, only in-frame clones are kept and a portion is missing. Here the sample spans 20,000 or so clones, roughly 88% being singletons. This specimen consisted of PBMCs, obtained from a glioma patient treated with radiotherapy, temozolomide or both. The receptor set was obtained from a man in his forties with glioma. The CDR3 runs from the conserved cysteine through the conserved F or W. Fields, in order: clone size, D gene, J gene, V gene, CDR3 DNA, CDR3 protein. The D gene is left open where the match is weak. The size entry is marked missing in some rows and otherwise reads once, few, many or a size class.

-,-,TRBJ1-4,TRBV7-9,TGTGCCAGCAGCTTAGCCTCAGGGGAAGAAAAACTGTTTTTT,CASSLASGEEKLFF
-,-,TRBJ2-6,TRBV6-5,TGTGCCAGCCGGGCTTCTGGGGCCAACGTCCTGACTTTC,CASRASGANVLTF
-,-,TRBJ1-1,TRBV5-1,TGCGCCACTCGCGGAGTGGGGGGAATGAACACTGAAGCTTTCTTT,CATRGVGGMNTEAFF
-,-,TRBJ2-3,TRBV5-1,TGCGCCAGCAGCTTGGTTCCGGAGTCCACAGATACGCAGTATTTT,CASSLVPESTDTQYF
-,-,TRBJ1-3,TRBV6-1,TGTGCCAGCAGTGAAAGACTTAATGGGAACACCATATATTTT,CASSERLNGNTIYF
few,-,TRBJ2-3,TRBV6-1,TGTGCCAGCAGTGAAATGATTGGTAGCACAGATACGCAGTATTTT,CASSEMIGSTDTQYF
few,TRBD1,TRBJ1-5,TRBV19,TGTGCCAGTAGTGGACAGGGGGCTGGGAGCAATCAGCCCCAGCATTTT,CASSGQGAGSNQPQHF
-,TRBD2,TRBJ2-2,TRBV5-1,TGCGCCAGCAGCTTCGGGGCCGGACTAGCGGGGCCGAACACCGGGGAGCTGTTTTTT,CASSFGAGLAGPNTGELFF
once,-,TRBJ1-1,TRBV6-1,TGTGCCAGCAGTGAACGTCGGAAGGGGCAAGTAACTGAAGCTTTCTTT,CASSERRKGQVTEAFF
-,-,TRBJ1-1,TRBV4-1,TGCGCCAGCAGCCGTTTGGGGGACGGGACTGAAGCTTTCTTT,CASSRLGDGTEAFF
-,-,TRBJ1-2,TRBV4-3,TGCGCCAGCAGCCAAGTCGGAGGGCGCCTGGGCTATGGCTACACCTTC,CASSQVGGRLGYGYTF
-,TRBD1,TRBJ2-5,TRBV5-4,TGTGCCAGCAGCGACAGGGCCCAAGAGACCCAGTACTTC,CASSDRAQETQYF
-,TRBD1,TRBJ2-7,TRBV11-2,TGTGCCAGCAGCTCCTTAATAGGGACAGCTGAGGGATCCTACGAGCAGTACTTC,CASSSLIGTAEGSYEQYF
-,TRBD2,TRBJ2-2,TRBV7-2,TGTGCCAGCAGCCCAAGAGAGGGCGGGAGGGTGACCGGGGAGCTGTTTTTT,CASSPREGGRVTGELFF
few,-,TRBJ1-4,TRBV30,TGTGCCTGGAGTGTATATGCAGGGAGACTGTTTTTT,CAWSVYAGRLFF
-,TRBD2,TRBJ2-1,TRBV27,TGTGCCAGCAGTTTATTATCTAGCGGGAGTAGTGAGCAGTTCTTC,CASSLLSSGSSEQFF
-,-,TRBJ1-2,TRBV19,TGTGCCAGTACCCCAACGGGCGGGGGATCCGACGGCTACACCTTC,CASTPTGGGSDGYTF
-,-,TRBJ2-1,TRBV10-1,TGCGCCAGCGGAATCCCAGGGAACAATGAGCAGTTCTTC,CASGIPGNNEQFF
-,-,TRBJ1-5,TRBV19,TGTGCCAGTAAGACAAGAGGGCAGCCCCAGCATTTT,CASKTRGQPQHF
-,-,TRBJ2-5,TRBV6-5,TGTGCCAGCAGCCCCCCCCAAGAGACCCAGTACTTC,CASSPPQETQYF
-,TRBD1,TRBJ1-5,TRBV28,TGTGCCAGCAGTCTAAACTTGGGACAGGGGGATCATCAGCCCCAGCATTTT,CASSLNLGQGDHQPQHF
-,TRBD1,TRBJ1-1,TRBV6-5,TGTGCCAGCAGTTACTGGCGAGGACAGGACAACACTGAAGCTTTCTTT,CASSYWRGQDNTEAFF
-,TRBD2,TRBJ2-7,TRBV7-2,TGTGCCAGCAGCTTAGCGGGAGGGCCTGTGGAGCAGTACTTC,CASSLAGGPVEQYF
-,TRBD1,TRBJ1-4,TRBV7-8,TGTGCCAGCAGCCGGACCGGGACAGGGGGGGAAAAACTGTTTTTT,CASSRTGTGGEKLFF
-,-,TRBJ2-2,TRBV19,TGTGCCAGTAAGCGCGGGACGGGCAACACCGGGGAGCTGTTTTTT,CASKRGTGNTGELFF
-,-,TRBJ1-4,TRBV29-1,TGCAGCGTTGGGGTTACGGCTAATGAAAAACTGTTTTTT,CSVGVTANEKLFF